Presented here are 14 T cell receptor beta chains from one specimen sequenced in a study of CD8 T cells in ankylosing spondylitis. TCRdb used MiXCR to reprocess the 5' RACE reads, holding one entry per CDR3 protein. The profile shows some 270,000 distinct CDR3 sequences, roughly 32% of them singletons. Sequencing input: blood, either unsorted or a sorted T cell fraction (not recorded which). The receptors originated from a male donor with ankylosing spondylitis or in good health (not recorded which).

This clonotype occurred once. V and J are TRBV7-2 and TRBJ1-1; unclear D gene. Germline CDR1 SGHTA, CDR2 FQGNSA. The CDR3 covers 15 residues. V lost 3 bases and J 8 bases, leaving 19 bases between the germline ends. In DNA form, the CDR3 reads TGTGCCAGCAGCTTGGAAACCGTGAACCGGGAGGAAGCTTTCTTT. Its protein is CASSLETVNREEAFF.

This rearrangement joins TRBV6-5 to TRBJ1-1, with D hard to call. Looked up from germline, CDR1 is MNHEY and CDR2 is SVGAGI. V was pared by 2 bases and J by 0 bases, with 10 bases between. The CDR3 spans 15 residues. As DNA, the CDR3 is TGTGCCAGCAGTTACGCCGACGGAGTGAACACTGAAGCTTTCTTT. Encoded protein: CASSYADGVNTEAFF.

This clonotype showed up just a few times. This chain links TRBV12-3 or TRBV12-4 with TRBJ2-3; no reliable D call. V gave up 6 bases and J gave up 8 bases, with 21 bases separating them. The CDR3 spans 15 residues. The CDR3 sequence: CASSIPDWGRFTQYF. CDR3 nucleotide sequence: TGTGCCAGCAGCATACCCGACTGGGGTCGATTTACGCAGTATTTT.

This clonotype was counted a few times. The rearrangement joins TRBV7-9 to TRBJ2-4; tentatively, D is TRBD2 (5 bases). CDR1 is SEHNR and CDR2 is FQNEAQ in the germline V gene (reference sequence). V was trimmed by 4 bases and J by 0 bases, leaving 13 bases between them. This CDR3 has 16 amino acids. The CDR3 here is CASSSVDGRAKNIQYF. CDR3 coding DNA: TGTGCCAGCAGCTCAGTAGATGGGAGAGCCAAAAACATTCAGTACTTC.

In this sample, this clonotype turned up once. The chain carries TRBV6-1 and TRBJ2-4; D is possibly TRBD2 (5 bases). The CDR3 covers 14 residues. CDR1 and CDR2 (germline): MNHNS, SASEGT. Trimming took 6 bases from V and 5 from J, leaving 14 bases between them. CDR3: CASSPGFDQNIQYF. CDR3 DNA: TGTGCCAGCAGCCCGGGGTTTGACCAAAACATTCAGTACTTC.

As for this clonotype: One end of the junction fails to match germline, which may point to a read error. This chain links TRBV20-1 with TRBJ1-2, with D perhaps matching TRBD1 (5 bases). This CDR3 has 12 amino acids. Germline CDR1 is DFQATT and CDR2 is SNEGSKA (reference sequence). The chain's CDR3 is CSAPRVADSRFF. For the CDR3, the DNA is TGCAGTGCCCCTAGGGTCGCTGACAGCAGATTCTTC.

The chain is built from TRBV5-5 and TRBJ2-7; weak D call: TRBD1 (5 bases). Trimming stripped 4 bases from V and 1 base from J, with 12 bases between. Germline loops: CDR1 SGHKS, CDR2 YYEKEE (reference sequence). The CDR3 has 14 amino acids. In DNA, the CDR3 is TGTGCCAGCAGCCCGGACGGACATTCCTACGAGCAGTACTTC. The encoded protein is CASSPDGHSYEQYF.

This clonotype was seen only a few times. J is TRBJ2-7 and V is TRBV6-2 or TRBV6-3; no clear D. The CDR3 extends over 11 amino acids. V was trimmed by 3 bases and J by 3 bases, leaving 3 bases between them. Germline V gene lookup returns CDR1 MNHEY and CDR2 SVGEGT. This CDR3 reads CASSYIYEQYF. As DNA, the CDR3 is TGTGCCAGCAGTTATATCTACGAGCAGTACTTC.

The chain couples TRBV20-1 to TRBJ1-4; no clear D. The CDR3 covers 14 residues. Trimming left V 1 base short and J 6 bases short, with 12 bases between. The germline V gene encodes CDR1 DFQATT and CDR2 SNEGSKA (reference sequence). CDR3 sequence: CSARVPSPDEKLFF. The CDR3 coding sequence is TGCAGTGCTAGAGTCCCTAGTCCTGATGAAAAACTGTTTTTT.

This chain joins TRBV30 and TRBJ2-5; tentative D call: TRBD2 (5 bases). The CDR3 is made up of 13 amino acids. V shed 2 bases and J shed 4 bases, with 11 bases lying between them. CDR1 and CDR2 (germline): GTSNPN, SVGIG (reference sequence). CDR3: CAWSSGRRETQYF. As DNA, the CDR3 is TGTGCCTGGAGTAGTGGGAGACGAGAGACCCAGTACTTC.

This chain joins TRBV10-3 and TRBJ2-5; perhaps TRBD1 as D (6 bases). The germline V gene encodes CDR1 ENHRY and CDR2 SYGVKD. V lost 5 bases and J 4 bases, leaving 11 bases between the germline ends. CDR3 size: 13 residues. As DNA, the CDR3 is TGTGCCATCAGTATACAGGGACGAGAGACCCAGTACTTC. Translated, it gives CAISIQGRETQYF.

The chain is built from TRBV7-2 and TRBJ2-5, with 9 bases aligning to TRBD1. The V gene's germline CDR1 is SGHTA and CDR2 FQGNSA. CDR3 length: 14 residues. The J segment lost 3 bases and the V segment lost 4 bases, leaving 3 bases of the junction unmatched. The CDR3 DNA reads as TGTGCCAGCAGCTCTAGGGACAGGGAAGAGACCCAGTACTTC. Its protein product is CASSSRDREETQYF. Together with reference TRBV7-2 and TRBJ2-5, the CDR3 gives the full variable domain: GAGVSQSPSNKVTEKGKDVELRCDPISGHTALYWYRQSLGQGLEFLIYFQGNSAPDKSGLPSDRFSAERTGGSVSTLTIQRTQQEDSAVYLCASSSRDREETQYFGPGTRLLVL.

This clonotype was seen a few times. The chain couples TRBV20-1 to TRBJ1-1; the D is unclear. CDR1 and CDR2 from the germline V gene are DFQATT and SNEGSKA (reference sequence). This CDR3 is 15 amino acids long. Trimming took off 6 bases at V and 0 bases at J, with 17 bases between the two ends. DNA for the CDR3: TGCAGTGCCCCATACCCAGGCAGGATGAACACTGAAGCTTTCTTT. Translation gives CSAPYPGRMNTEAFF.

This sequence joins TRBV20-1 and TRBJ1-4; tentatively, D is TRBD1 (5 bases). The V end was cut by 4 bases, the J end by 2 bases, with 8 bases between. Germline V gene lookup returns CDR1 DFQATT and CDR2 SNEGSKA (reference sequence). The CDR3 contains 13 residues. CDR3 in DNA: TGCAGTGCTATGGGACGGACTAATGAAAAACTGTTTTTT. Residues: CSAMGRTNEKLFF.